This entry describes one T cell receptor beta chain. With a J-beta primer mix and a sample-barcoded 5' primer, a second PCR ran about 7 to 12 cycles. One entry per CDR3 protein, called by TCRdb with MiXCR from the 5' RACE reads. Counted here are more than 1.4 million distinct CDR3 sequences, roughly 40% occurring once; the ten biggest clones make up 7.9%. This specimen comes from a study of blood T cells in healthy people across ages. Germline CDR1 is LNHDA and CDR2 is SQIVND (reference sequence). The germline V and J ends were trimmed by 9 bases and 3 bases, with 21 bases remaining between them. The length of the CDR3 is 16 residues.

This TCR was recovered from a woman aged 18-29 years in good health. This chain uses TRBV19 with TRBJ1-5, with D perhaps matching TRBD1 (5 bases). Sequenced: blood. This CDR3 is CASTRPGRGNNQPQHF. DNA for the CDR3: TGTGCCAGCACTAGACCGGGCCGGGGGAACAATCAGCCCCAGCATTTT.